This TCR beta chain is drawn from a study of PD-1 blockade in classical Hodgkin lymphoma. CDR3 length: 17 amino acids. Looked up from germline, CDR1 is SGHNT and CDR2 is YYREEE (reference sequence). The trim removed 2 bases at V and 0 bases at J, leaving 6 bases unmatched. The repertoire was sequenced with immunoSEQ multiplex PCR; TCRdb's copy has only in-frame clones and lacks some. The sample lists roughly 28,000 clones; roughly 70% were seen once. All trial patients relapsed after autologous stem cell transplantation. The V gene is TRBV5-4, the J gene TRBJ2-3; 10 nucleotides align to TRBD2. The TCR sequence derives from a human donor with classical Hodgkin lymphoma. Sequencing was performed on peripheral blood mononuclear cells (PBMCs), taken before the second cycle of nivolumab. Here the CDR3 DNA reads TGTGCCAGCAGCTTACGTCTAGCGGGGGCTAGCACAGATACGCAGTATTTT. Translating it yields CASSLRLAGASTDTQYF. The variable domain in full, with the rest retrieved from reference TRBV5-4 and TRBJ2-3, is ETGVTQSPTHLIKTRGQQVTLRCSSQSGHNTVSWYQQALGQGPQFIFQYYREEENGRGNFPPRFSGLQFPNYSSELNVNALELDDSALYLCASSLRLAGASTDTQYFGPGTRLTVL.